Listed below are T cell receptor beta chains from one sample, sequenced in a study of regulatory T cells in long-lasting Graves disease. TCRdb re-called the multiplex PCR reads through MiXCR, storing one row per CDR3 protein. The sample holds about 220,000 distinct CDR3 sequences, roughly 20% seen once. These data were also reused for a study on T cells in Graves' hyperthyroidism and ophthalmopathy.

Source: peripheral blood mononuclear cells (PBMCs), taken at new diagnosis, from a patient treated with antithyroid drugs. The receptors derive from a woman aged 25 to 45 with Graves disease. CDR3s include the opening cysteine and the closing phenylalanine or tryptophan. The order of the fields is V gene, J gene, D gene, clone size, CDR3 protein, CDR3 DNA. D genes are given only for firm matches. Rows give clone size only sometimes, using once, few, many, or a class for an expanded clone.

v_call: TRBV28
j_call: TRBJ2-1
d_call: NA
clone_size: NA
cdr3_aa: CASSYSGTRNEQFF
cdr3_nt: TGTGCCAGCAGTTACTCCGGGACCCGAAATGAGCAGTTCTTC

v_call: TRBV5-1
j_call: TRBJ2-4
d_call: TRBD1
clone_size: many
cdr3_aa: CASSWAGGINIQYF
cdr3_nt: TGCGCCAGCAGCTGGGCAGGGGGAATAAACATTCAGTACTTC

v_call: TRBV6-5
j_call: TRBJ1-2
d_call: NA
clone_size: many
cdr3_aa: CASSYSRVVASGYTF
cdr3_nt: TGTGCCAGCAGTTACTCGAGAGTCGTTGCATCCGGCTACACCTTC

v_call: TRBV7-8
j_call: TRBJ2-1
d_call: TRBD2
clone_size: many
cdr3_aa: CASSPPLGGGPGNEQFF
cdr3_nt: TGTGCCAGCAGCCCACCCCTCGGGGGAGGGCCTGGAAATGAGCAGTTCTTC

v_call: TRBV11-2
j_call: TRBJ1-1
d_call: TRBD1
clone_size: many
cdr3_aa: CASSVGQPNTEAFF
cdr3_nt: TGTGCCAGCAGCGTGGGACAGCCGAACACTGAAGCTTTCTTT

v_call: TRBV9
j_call: TRBJ1-6
d_call: TRBD1
clone_size: many
cdr3_aa: CASSAAGTGDSPLHF
cdr3_nt: TGTGCCAGCAGCGCGGCCGGGACAGGGGACTCACCCCTCCACTTT

v_call: TRBV20-1
j_call: TRBJ2-1
d_call: TRBD2
clone_size: many
cdr3_aa: CSAGRGGTSWNEQFF
cdr3_nt: TGCAGTGCTGGCCGGGGAGGGACTAGCTGGAATGAGCAGTTCTTC

v_call: TRBV6-5
j_call: TRBJ1-4
d_call: TRBD1
clone_size: NA
cdr3_aa: CASSYWDREKLFF
cdr3_nt: TGTGCCAGCAGTTACTGGGACAGGGAAAAACTGTTTTTT

v_call: TRBV19
j_call: TRBJ2-3
d_call: NA
clone_size: many
cdr3_aa: CASSGENRITDTQYF
cdr3_nt: TGTGCCAGTAGTGGGGAGAACAGGATCACAGATACGCAGTATTTT

v_call: TRBV18
j_call: TRBJ1-2
d_call: NA
clone_size: many
cdr3_aa: CASSPPSRGQGYTF
cdr3_nt: TGTGCCAGCTCACCACCCAGTAGGGGTCAGGGCTACACCTTC

v_call: TRBV7-2
j_call: TRBJ1-3
d_call: NA
clone_size: many
cdr3_aa: CASSSTTGNTIYF
cdr3_nt: TGTGCCAGCAGCTCTACGACCGGAAACACCATATATTTT

v_call: TRBV30
j_call: TRBJ2-4
d_call: NA
clone_size: NA
cdr3_aa: CAWTSGGPQHF
cdr3_nt: TGTGCCTGGACGTCTGGCGGCCCCCAGCACTTC

v_call: TRBV12-3/TRBV12-4
j_call: TRBJ2-3
d_call: NA
clone_size: many
cdr3_aa: CASSKGRGTDTQYF
cdr3_nt: TGTGCCAGCAGTAAGGGACGCGGCACAGATACGCAGTATTTT

v_call: TRBV7-8
j_call: TRBJ2-3
d_call: NA
clone_size: many
cdr3_aa: CASLPPLAPGDTQYF
cdr3_nt: TGTGCCAGCCTCCCCCCCCTAGCGCCCGGCGATACGCAGTATTTT

v_call: TRBV7-3
j_call: TRBJ2-6
d_call: NA
clone_size: many
cdr3_aa: CASSLMSGANVLTF
cdr3_nt: TGTGCCAGCAGCTTAATGTCTGGGGCCAACGTCCTGACTTTC

v_call: TRBV6-2/TRBV6-3
j_call: TRBJ1-1
d_call: NA
clone_size: many
cdr3_aa: CASGSRGHITEAFF
cdr3_nt: TGTGCCAGCGGGTCCCGAGGACATATCACTGAAGCTTTCTTT

v_call: TRBV28
j_call: TRBJ1-5
d_call: NA
clone_size: many
cdr3_aa: CASTGGRVSNQPQHF
cdr3_nt: TGTGCCAGCACGGGGGGGCGGGTTAGCAATCAGCCCCAGCATTTT

v_call: TRBV10-3
j_call: TRBJ1-2
d_call: TRBD1
clone_size: many
cdr3_aa: CAISEPTGLKGYTF
cdr3_nt: TGTGCCATCAGTGAGCCGACAGGGCTGAAGGGCTACACCTTC

v_call: TRBV25-1
j_call: TRBJ2-7
d_call: NA
clone_size: few
cdr3_aa: CASSEGQGRYEQYF
cdr3_nt: TGTGCCAGCAGTGAAGGGCAGGGTAGGTACGAGCAGTACTTC

v_call: TRBV27
j_call: TRBJ2-5
d_call: NA
clone_size: NA
cdr3_aa: CASSPYLEETQYF
cdr3_nt: TGTGCCAGCAGTCCTTATCTGGAAGAGACCCAGTACTTC

v_call: TRBV11-2
j_call: TRBJ2-3
d_call: NA
clone_size: many
cdr3_aa: CASSLGRHPRADTQYF
cdr3_nt: TGTGCCAGCAGCTTAGGACGCCACCCGAGGGCAGATACGCAGTATTTT

v_call: TRBV7-2
j_call: TRBJ1-3
d_call: NA
clone_size: NA
cdr3_aa: CASSRTEGPGNTIYF
cdr3_nt: TGTGCCAGCAGTCGAACGGAGGGTCCTGGAAACACCATATATTTT

v_call: TRBV5-1
j_call: TRBJ2-7
d_call: TRBD1
clone_size: NA
cdr3_aa: CASSLEDRGSEQYF
cdr3_nt: TGCGCCAGCAGCTTGGAGGACAGGGGGTCCGAGCAGTACTTC

v_call: TRBV6-2/TRBV6-3
j_call: TRBJ1-1
d_call: NA
clone_size: many
cdr3_aa: CASSFRGGPPANTEAFF
cdr3_nt: TGTGCCAGCAGTTTTAGGGGCGGACCGCCTGCGAACACTGAAGCTTTCTTT

v_call: TRBV19
j_call: TRBJ2-1
d_call: TRBD2
clone_size: few
cdr3_aa: CASSIPTSGRAVEQFF
cdr3_nt: TGTGCCAGTAGTATCCCGACTAGCGGGAGGGCCGTCGAGCAGTTCTTC

v_call: TRBV19
j_call: TRBJ1-1
d_call: NA
clone_size: NA
cdr3_aa: CASNLGGNTEAFF
cdr3_nt: TGTGCCAGCAATTTGGGGGGAAACACTGAAGCTTTCTTT

v_call: TRBV7-9
j_call: TRBJ1-5
d_call: TRBD1
clone_size: many
cdr3_aa: CASSRDRGRGNQPQHF
cdr3_nt: TGTGCCAGCAGCCGGGACAGGGGGCGAGGCAATCAGCCCCAGCATTTT

v_call: TRBV4-1
j_call: TRBJ1-6
d_call: NA
clone_size: many
cdr3_aa: CASSPWTDNSPLHF
cdr3_nt: TGCGCCAGCAGCCCCTGGACAGATAATTCACCCCTCCACTTT

v_call: TRBV20-1
j_call: TRBJ1-1
d_call: NA
clone_size: many
cdr3_aa: CSASVGTSEAFF
cdr3_nt: TGCAGTGCTAGCGTTGGTACTTCTGAAGCTTTCTTT

v_call: TRBV7-8
j_call: TRBJ1-2
d_call: NA
clone_size: many
cdr3_aa: CASSSWLISYGYTF
cdr3_nt: TGTGCCAGCAGCTCCTGGTTGATCTCTTATGGCTACACCTTC

v_call: TRBV6-1
j_call: TRBJ1-1
d_call: NA
clone_size: few
cdr3_aa: CAIRQRGNTEAFF
cdr3_nt: TGTGCCATCCGGCAGCGGGGGAATACTGAAGCTTTCTTT

v_call: TRBV7-9
j_call: TRBJ2-7
d_call: TRBD2
clone_size: many
cdr3_aa: CASSLGRGAYEQYF
cdr3_nt: TGTGCCAGCAGCCTAGGCCGGGGGGCCTACGAGCAGTACTTC

v_call: TRBV5-1
j_call: TRBJ2-7
d_call: NA
clone_size: many
cdr3_aa: CASSLGSTSSYEQYF
cdr3_nt: TGCGCCAGCAGCTTGGGCTCGACAAGCTCCTACGAGCAGTACTTC

v_call: TRBV3-1
j_call: TRBJ2-2
d_call: NA
clone_size: many
cdr3_aa: CASSQVTGAELFF
cdr3_nt: TGTGCCAGCAGCCAAGTTACAGGTGCGGAGCTGTTTTTT

v_call: TRBV5-1
j_call: TRBJ2-5
d_call: TRBD1
clone_size: NA
cdr3_aa: CASSQQGVQETQYF
cdr3_nt: TGCGCCAGCAGCCAACAGGGGGTCCAAGAGACCCAGTACTTC

v_call: TRBV6-1
j_call: TRBJ2-7
d_call: TRBD1
clone_size: many
cdr3_aa: CASSEAVGQGYEQYF
cdr3_nt: TGTGCCAGCAGTGAAGCTGTGGGACAGGGCTACGAGCAGTACTTC

v_call: TRBV7-3
j_call: TRBJ2-2
d_call: NA
clone_size: many
cdr3_aa: CASSLLGNGELFF
cdr3_nt: TGTGCCAGCAGCTTACTGGGTAACGGGGAGCTGTTTTTT

v_call: TRBV28
j_call: TRBJ2-5
d_call: NA
clone_size: once
cdr3_aa: CASDGQVEETQYF
cdr3_nt: TGTGCCAGCGATGGACAAGTAGAAGAGACCCAGTACTTC

v_call: TRBV6-4
j_call: TRBJ2-7
d_call: NA
clone_size: NA
cdr3_aa: CASRADEQYF
cdr3_nt: TGTGCCAGCAGAGCGGACGAGCAGTACTTC

v_call: TRBV20-1
j_call: TRBJ2-5
d_call: NA
clone_size: many
cdr3_aa: CSATLEGETQYF
cdr3_nt: TGCAGTGCCACTTTGGAGGGAGAGACCCAGTACTTC

v_call: TRBV12-3/TRBV12-4
j_call: TRBJ2-3
d_call: TRBD1
clone_size: many
cdr3_aa: CASSLDRGHSDTQYF
cdr3_nt: TGTGCCAGCAGTTTAGACAGGGGGCACTCAGATACGCAGTATTTT

v_call: TRBV7-9
j_call: TRBJ2-5
d_call: TRBD1
clone_size: many
cdr3_aa: CASSSPRQGRETQYF
cdr3_nt: TGTGCCAGCAGCTCCCCCCGACAGGGCAGGGAGACCCAGTACTTC

v_call: TRBV11-3
j_call: TRBJ2-3
d_call: TRBD2
clone_size: NA
cdr3_aa: CASRTSGGAGTQYF
cdr3_nt: TGTGCCAGCCGGACTAGCGGGGGGGCAGGTACGCAGTATTTT

v_call: TRBV7-2
j_call: TRBJ2-5
d_call: TRBD2
clone_size: once
cdr3_aa: CASSLASGVLMSQYF
cdr3_nt: TGTGCCAGCAGCTTAGCTAGCGGGGTTCTTATGTCCCAGTACTTC

v_call: TRBV6-2/TRBV6-3
j_call: TRBJ2-7
d_call: TRBD2
clone_size: many
cdr3_aa: CASRGLAGGHYEQYF
cdr3_nt: TGTGCCAGCAGGGGACTAGCGGGGGGGCACTACGAGCAGTACTTC

v_call: TRBV6-2/TRBV6-3
j_call: TRBJ2-1
d_call: TRBD2
clone_size: NA
cdr3_aa: CASSLAGLSYNEQFF
cdr3_nt: TGTGCCAGCAGTCTAGCGGGCCTATCCTACAATGAGCAGTTCTTC

v_call: TRBV6-1
j_call: TRBJ2-7
d_call: NA
clone_size: many
cdr3_aa: CASSGFPNSYEQYF
cdr3_nt: TGTGCCAGCAGTGGATTCCCCAACTCCTACGAGCAGTACTTC

v_call: TRBV2
j_call: TRBJ2-3
d_call: TRBD2
clone_size: many
cdr3_aa: CASRVAGGSTDTQYF
cdr3_nt: TGTGCCAGCAGAGTAGCGGGGGGAAGCACAGATACGCAGTATTTT

v_call: TRBV5-1
j_call: TRBJ1-5
d_call: NA
clone_size: many
cdr3_aa: CASSLAGGQQPQHF
cdr3_nt: TGCGCCAGCAGCTTGGCCGGGGGACAACAGCCCCAGCATTTT

v_call: TRBV5-5
j_call: TRBJ1-2
d_call: TRBD1
clone_size: NA
cdr3_aa: CASSFIDREGYGYTF
cdr3_nt: TGTGCCAGCAGCTTCATTGACAGGGAAGGCTATGGCTACACCTTC

v_call: TRBV29-1
j_call: TRBJ1-1
d_call: TRBD1
clone_size: many
cdr3_aa: CSGRTGGGNTEAFF
cdr3_nt: TGCAGCGGCCGAACAGGGGGAGGGAACACTGAAGCTTTCTTT

v_call: TRBV12-3/TRBV12-4
j_call: TRBJ2-3
d_call: NA
clone_size: many
cdr3_aa: CASNYYSTDTQYF
cdr3_nt: TGTGCCAGCAACTATTATAGCACAGATACGCAGTATTTT

v_call: TRBV5-6
j_call: TRBJ1-4
d_call: NA
clone_size: few
cdr3_aa: CASSFDEGNEKLFF
cdr3_nt: TGTGCCAGCAGCTTCGACGAGGGTAATGAAAAACTGTTTTTT

v_call: TRBV2
j_call: TRBJ1-5
d_call: NA
clone_size: many
cdr3_aa: CASSLLGGTGGQPQHF
cdr3_nt: TGTGCCAGCAGCCTCCTGGGAGGAACGGGTGGGCAGCCCCAGCATTTT

v_call: TRBV7-6
j_call: TRBJ2-5
d_call: NA
clone_size: NA
cdr3_aa: CASSQNGGLETQYF
cdr3_nt: TGTGCCAGCAGCCAGAACGGGGGGCTGGAGACCCAGTACTTC